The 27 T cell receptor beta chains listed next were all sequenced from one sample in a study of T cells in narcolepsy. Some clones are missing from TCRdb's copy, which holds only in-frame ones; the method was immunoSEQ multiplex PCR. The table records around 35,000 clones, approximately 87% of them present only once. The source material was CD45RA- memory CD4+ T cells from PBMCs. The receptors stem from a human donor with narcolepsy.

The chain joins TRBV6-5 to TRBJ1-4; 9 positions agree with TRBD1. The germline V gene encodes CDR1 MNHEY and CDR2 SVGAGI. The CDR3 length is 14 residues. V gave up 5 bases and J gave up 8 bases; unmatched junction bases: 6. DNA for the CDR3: TGTGCCAGCAGTCCTGGACAGGGGCGCGAAAAACTGTTTTTT. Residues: CASSPGQGREKLFF.

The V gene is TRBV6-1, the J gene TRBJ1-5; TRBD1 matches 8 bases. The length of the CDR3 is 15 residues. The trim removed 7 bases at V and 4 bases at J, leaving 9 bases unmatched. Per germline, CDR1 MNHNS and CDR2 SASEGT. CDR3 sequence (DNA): TGTGCCAGCAAATTGGACAGGGCGGAAAATCAGCCCCAGCATTTT. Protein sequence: CASKLDRAENQPQHF.

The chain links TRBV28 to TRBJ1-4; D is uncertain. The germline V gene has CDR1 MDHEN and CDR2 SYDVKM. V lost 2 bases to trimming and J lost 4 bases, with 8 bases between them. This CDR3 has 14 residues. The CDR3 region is CASSLPTINEKLFF. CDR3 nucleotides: TGTGCCAGCAGTTTACCGACTATTAATGAAAAACTGTTTTTT. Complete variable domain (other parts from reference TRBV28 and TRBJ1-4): DVKVTQSSRYLVKRTGEKVFLECVQDMDHENMFWYRQDPGLGLRLIYFSYDVKMKEKGDIPEGYSVSREKKERFSLILESASTNQTSMYLCASSLPTINEKLFFGSGTQLSVL.

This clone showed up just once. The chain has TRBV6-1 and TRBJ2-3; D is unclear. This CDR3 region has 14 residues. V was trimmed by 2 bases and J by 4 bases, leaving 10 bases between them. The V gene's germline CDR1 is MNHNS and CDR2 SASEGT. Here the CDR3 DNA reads TGTGCCAGCAGTGAATTGAGAGGAGCAGATACGCAGTATTTT. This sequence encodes CASSELRGADTQYF.

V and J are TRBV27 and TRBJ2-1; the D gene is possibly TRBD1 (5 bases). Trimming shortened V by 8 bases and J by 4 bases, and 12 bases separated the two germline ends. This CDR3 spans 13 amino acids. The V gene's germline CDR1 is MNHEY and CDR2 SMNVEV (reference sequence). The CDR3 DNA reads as TGTGCCAGCTCATTAGGGGCTTACAATGAGCAGTTCTTC. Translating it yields CASSLGAYNEQFF.

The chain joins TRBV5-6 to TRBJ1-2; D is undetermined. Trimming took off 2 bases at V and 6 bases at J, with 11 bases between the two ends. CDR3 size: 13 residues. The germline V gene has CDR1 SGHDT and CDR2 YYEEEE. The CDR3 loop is CASSFQPGNGYTF. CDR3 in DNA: TGTGCCAGCAGCTTCCAGCCGGGGAATGGCTACACCTTC.

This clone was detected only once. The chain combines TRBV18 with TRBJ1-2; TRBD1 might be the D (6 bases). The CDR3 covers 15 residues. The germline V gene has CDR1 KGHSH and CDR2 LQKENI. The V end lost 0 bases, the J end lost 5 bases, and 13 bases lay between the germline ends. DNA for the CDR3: TGTGCCAGCTCACCACCTAATACAGGGAATTATGGCTACACCTTC. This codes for CASSPPNTGNYGYTF.

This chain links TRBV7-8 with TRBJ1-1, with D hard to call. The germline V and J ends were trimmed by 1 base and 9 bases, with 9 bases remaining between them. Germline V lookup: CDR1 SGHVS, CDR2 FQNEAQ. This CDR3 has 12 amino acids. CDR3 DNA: TGTGCCAGCAGCTTAGATAGGACCCAAGCTTTCTTT. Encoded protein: CASSLDRTQAFF.

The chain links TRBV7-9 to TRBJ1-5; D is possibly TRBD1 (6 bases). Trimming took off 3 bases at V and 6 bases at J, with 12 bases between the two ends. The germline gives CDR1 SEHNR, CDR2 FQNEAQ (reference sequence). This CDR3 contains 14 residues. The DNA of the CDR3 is TGTGCCAGCAGCTTTACAGGGTTGGGTCAGCCCCAGCATTTT. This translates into CASSFTGLGQPQHF.

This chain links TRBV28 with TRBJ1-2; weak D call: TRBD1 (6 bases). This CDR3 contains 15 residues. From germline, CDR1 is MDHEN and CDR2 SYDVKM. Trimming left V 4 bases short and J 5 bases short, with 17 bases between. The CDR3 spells CASSSHRGAEYGYTF. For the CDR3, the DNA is TGTGCCAGCAGTTCGCACCGGGGGGCGGAGTATGGCTACACCTTC.

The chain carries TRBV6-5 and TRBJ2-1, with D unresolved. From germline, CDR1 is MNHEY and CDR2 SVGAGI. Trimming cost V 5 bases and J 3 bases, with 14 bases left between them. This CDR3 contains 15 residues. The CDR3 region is CASSTDVLGYNEQFF. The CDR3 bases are TGTGCCAGCAGTACAGACGTTCTGGGCTACAATGAGCAGTTCTTC.

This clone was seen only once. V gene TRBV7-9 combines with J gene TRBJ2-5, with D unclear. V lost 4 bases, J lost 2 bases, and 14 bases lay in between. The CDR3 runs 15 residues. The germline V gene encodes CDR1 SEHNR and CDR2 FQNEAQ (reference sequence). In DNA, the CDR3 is TGTGCCAGCAGCTCGCCCATGGCCCTTCAAGAGACCCAGTACTTC. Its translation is CASSSPMALQETQYF.

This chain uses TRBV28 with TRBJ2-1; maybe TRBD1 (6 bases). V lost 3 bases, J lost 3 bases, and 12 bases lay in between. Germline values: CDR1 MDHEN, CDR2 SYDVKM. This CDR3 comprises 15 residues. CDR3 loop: CASSLAGVNYNEQFF. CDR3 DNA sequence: TGTGCCAGCAGTTTGGCAGGGGTTAACTACAATGAGCAGTTCTTC.

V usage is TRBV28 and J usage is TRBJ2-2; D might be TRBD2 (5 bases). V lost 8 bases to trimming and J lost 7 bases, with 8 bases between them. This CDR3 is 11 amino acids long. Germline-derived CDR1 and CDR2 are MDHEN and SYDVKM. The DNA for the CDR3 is TGTGCCAGCCGTGGAGGCGGGGAGCTGTTTTTT. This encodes CASRGGGELFF.

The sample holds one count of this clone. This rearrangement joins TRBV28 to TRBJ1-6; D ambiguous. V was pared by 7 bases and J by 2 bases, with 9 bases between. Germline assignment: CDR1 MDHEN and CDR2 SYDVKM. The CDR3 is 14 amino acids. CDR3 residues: CASKGRPYNSPLHF. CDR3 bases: TGTGCCAGCAAGGGCAGGCCCTATAATTCACCCCTCCACTTT.

DNA for the CDR3: TGTGCCAGCAGCGTAGTCCCTGGCCTATACGATGAGCAGTTCTTC. Amino acid sequence: CASSVVPGLYDEQFF. This rearrangement joins TRBV9 to TRBJ2-1; D gene uncertain. V lost 0 bases and J 8 bases, leaving 15 bases between the germline ends. The germline CDR1 and CDR2 sequences are SGDLS and YYNGEE. The CDR3 consists of 15 residues.

CDR3 loop: CASREAGLGYTF. The CDR3 DNA follows: TGTGCCAGTCGCGAGGCAGGGCTCGGCTACACCTTC. V gene TRBV19 combines with J gene TRBJ1-2; D perhaps matches TRBD1 (5 bases). Trimming took off 8 bases at V and 8 bases at J, with 15 bases between the two ends. The CDR3 covers 12 residues. Germline CDR1 reads LNHDA; CDR2 reads SQIVND (reference sequence).

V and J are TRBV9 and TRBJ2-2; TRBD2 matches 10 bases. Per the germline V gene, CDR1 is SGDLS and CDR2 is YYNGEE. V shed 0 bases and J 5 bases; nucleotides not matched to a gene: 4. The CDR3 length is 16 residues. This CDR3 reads CASSVVSGGDTGELFF. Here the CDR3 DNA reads TGTGCCAGCAGCGTAGTAAGCGGGGGGGATACCGGGGAGCTGTTTTTT.

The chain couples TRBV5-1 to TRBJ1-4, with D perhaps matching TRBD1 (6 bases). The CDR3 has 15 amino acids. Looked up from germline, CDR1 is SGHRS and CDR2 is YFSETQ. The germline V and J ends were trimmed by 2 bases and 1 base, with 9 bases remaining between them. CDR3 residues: CASSLQGGTNEKLFF. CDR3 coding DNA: TGCGCCAGCAGCTTACAGGGCGGAACTAATGAAAAACTGTTTTTT.

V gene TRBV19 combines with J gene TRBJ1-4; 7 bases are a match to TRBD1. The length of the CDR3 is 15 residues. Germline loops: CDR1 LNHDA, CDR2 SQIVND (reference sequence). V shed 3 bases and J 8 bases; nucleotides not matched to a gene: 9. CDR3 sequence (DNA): TGTGCCAGTAGTATCGGAGGGGGCCGGGAGGAAAAACTGTTTTTT. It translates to CASSIGGGREEKLFF.

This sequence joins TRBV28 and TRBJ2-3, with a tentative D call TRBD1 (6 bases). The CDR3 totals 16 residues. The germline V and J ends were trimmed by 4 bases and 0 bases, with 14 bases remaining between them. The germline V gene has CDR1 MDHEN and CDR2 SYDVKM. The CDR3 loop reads CASSSNGQPSTDTQYF. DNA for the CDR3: TGTGCCAGCAGTTCCAACGGACAGCCTAGCACAGATACGCAGTATTTT.

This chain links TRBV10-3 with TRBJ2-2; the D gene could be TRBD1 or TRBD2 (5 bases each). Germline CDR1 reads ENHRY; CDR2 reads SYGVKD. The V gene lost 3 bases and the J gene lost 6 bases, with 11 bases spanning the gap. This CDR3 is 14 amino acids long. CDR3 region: CAISDEGSSGELFF. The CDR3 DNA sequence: TGTGCCATCAGTGATGAGGGGTCCTCCGGGGAGCTGTTTTTT.

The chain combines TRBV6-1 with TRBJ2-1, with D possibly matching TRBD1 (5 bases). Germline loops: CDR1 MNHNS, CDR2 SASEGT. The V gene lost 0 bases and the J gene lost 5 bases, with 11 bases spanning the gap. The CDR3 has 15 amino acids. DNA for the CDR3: TGTGCCAGCAGTGAAGCATCCAGGGTTGACAATGAGCAGTTCTTC. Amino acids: CASSEASRVDNEQFF.

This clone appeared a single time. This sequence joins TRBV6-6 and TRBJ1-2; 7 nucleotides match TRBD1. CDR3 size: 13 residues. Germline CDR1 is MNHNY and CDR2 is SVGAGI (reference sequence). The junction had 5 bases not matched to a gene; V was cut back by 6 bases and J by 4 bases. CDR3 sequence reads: CASRGRQGYGYTF. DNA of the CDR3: TGTGCCAGCAGAGGCAGACAGGGCTATGGCTACACCTTC.

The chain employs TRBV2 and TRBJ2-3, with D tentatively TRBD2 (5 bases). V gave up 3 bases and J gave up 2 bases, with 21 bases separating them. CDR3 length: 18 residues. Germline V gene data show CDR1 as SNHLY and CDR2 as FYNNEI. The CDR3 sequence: CASSELFFDERLTDTQYF. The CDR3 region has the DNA TGTGCCAGCAGTGAGTTGTTTTTTGATGAGCGGCTCACAGATACGCAGTATTTT.

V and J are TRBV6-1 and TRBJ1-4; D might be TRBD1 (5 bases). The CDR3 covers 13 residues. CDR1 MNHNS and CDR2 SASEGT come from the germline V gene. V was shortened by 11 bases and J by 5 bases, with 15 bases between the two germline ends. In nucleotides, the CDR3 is TGTGCCGCGGGAACAGGTTGGAATGAAAAACTGTTTTTT. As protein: CAAGTGWNEKLFF.

The CDR3 coding sequence is TGTGCCTGGAGGGGGGACAGAGCTAACTATGGCTACACCTTC. This encodes CAWRGDRANYGYTF. The chain uses TRBV30 and TRBJ1-2; TRBD1 aligns across 7 bases. Germline V gives CDR1 GTSNPN, CDR2 SVGIG (reference sequence). V gave up 3 bases and J gave up 0 bases; unmatched junction bases: 4. This CDR3 is 14 amino acids long.